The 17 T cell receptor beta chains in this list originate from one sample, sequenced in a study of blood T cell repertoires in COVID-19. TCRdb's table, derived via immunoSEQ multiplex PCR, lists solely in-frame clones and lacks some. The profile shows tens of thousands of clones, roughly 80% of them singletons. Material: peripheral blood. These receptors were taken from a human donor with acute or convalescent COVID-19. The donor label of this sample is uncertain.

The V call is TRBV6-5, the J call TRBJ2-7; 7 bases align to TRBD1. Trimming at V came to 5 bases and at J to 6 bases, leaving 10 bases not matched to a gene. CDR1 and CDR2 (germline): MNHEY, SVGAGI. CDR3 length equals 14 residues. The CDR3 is CASSPGRGKREQYF. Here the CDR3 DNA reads TGTGCCAGCAGTCCTGGCAGGGGGAAGCGCGAGCAGTACTTC.

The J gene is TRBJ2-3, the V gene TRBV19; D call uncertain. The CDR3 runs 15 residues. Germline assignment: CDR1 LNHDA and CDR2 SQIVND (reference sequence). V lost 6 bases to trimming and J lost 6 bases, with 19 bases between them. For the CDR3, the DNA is TGTGCCAGTAGGGTGTCAGGCAGCCCCCCGGATACGCAGTATTTT. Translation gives CASRVSGSPPDTQYF.

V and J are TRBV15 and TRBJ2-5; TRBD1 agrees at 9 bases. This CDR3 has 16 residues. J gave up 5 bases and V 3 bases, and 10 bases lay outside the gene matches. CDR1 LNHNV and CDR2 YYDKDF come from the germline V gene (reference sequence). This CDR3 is CATSSLLTGGAETQYF. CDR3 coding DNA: TGTGCCACCAGCAGCCTCCTTACAGGGGGCGCGGAGACCCAGTACTTC.

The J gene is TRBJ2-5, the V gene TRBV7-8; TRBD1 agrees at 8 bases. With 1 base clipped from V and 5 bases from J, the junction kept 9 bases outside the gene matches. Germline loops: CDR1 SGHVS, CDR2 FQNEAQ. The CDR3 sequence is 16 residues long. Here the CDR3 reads CASSLESGGAGETQYF. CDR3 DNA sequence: TGTGCCAGCAGCTTAGAGTCAGGGGGCGCGGGGGAGACCCAGTACTTC.

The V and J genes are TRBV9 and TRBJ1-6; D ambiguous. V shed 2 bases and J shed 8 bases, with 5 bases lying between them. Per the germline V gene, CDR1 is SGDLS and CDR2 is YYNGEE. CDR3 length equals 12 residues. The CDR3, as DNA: TGTGCCAGCAGCGTCGGGGATTCACCCCTCCACTTT. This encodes CASSVGDSPLHF.

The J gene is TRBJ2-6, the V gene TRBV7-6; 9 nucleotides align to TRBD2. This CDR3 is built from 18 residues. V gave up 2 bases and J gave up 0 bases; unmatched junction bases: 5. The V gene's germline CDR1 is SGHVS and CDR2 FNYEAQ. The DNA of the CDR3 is TGTGCCAGCAGCTTACTAGCGGGAAGTGTCTCTGGGGCCAACGTCCTGACTTTC. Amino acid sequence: CASSLLAGSVSGANVLTF.

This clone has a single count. The CDR3 nucleotides read TGCAGCGTTGAAGAAGCAGCGTACAATGAGCAGTTCTTC. Translated: CSVEEAAYNEQFF. V is TRBV29-1 and J is TRBJ2-1; D is undetermined. The CDR3 sequence is 13 residues long. Trimming pared 0 bases from V and 4 bases from J, leaving 7 bases between. Germline V gene lookup returns CDR1 SQVTM and CDR2 ANQGSEA.

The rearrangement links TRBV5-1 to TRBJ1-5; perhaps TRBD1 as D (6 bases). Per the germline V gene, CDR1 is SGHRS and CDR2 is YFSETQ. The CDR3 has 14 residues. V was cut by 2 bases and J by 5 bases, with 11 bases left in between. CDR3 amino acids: CASSLQGGDQPQHF. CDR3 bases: TGCGCCAGCAGCTTACAGGGTGGCGATCAGCCCCAGCATTTT.

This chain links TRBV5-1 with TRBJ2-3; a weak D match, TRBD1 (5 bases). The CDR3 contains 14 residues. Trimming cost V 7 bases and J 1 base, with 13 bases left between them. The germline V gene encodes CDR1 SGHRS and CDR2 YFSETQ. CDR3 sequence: CASYWTRGTDTQYF. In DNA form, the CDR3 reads TGCGCCAGCTACTGGACCAGGGGCACAGATACGCAGTATTTT. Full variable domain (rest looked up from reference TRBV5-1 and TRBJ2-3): KAGVTQTPRYLIKTRGQQVTLSCSPISGHRSVSWYQQTPGQGLQFLFEYFSETQRNKGNFPGRFSGRQFSNSRSEMNVSTLELGDSALYLCASYWTRGTDTQYFGPGTRLTVL.

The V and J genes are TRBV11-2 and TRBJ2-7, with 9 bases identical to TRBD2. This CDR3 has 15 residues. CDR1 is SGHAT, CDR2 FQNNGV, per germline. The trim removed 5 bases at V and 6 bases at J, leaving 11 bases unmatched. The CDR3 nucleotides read TGTGCCAGCAGCCAGGCGGGGGGGGCCTTAGGCGAGCAGTACTTC. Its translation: CASSQAGGALGEQYF. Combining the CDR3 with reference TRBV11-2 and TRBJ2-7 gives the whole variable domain EAGVAQSPRYKIIEKRQSVAFWCNPISGHATLYWYQQILGQGPKLLIQFQNNGVVDDSQLPKDRFSAERLKGVDSTLKIQPAKLEDSAVYLCASSQAGGALGEQYFGPGTRLTVT.

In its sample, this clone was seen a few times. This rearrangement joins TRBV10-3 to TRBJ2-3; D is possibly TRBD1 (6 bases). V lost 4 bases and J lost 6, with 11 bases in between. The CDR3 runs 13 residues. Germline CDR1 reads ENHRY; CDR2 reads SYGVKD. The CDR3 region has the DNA TGTGCCATCAGTGTAGTGGGGGCGGATACGCAGTATTTT. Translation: CAISVVGADTQYF.

The CDR3 bases are TGTGCCAGTAGTATAGATCTGGTCGACAGGGAAGCTTTCTTT. It specifies CASSIDLVDREAFF. The rearrangement links TRBV19 to TRBJ1-1, with a weak D call TRBD1 (6 bases). The CDR3 covers 14 residues. V lost 0 bases and J 8 bases, leaving 13 bases between the germline ends. Per germline, CDR1 LNHDA and CDR2 SQIVND (reference sequence).

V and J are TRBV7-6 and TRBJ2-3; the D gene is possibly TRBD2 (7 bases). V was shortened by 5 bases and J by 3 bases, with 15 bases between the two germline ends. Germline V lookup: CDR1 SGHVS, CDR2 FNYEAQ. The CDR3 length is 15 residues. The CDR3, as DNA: TGTGCCAGCAGCCTCCTAAGGGGGGGGACAGATACGCAGTATTTT. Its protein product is CASSLLRGGTDTQYF.

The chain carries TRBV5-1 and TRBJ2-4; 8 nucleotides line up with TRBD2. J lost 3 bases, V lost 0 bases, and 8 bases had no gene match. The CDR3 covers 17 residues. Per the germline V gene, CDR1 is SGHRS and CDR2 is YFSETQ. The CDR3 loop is CASSLVASGGFKNIQYF. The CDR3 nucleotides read TGCGCCAGCAGCTTGGTGGCCAGCGGGGGCTTCAAAAACATTCAGTACTTC.

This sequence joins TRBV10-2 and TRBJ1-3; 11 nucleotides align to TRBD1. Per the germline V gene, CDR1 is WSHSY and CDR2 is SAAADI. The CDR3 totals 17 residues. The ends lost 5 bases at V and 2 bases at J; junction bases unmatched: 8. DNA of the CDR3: TGCGCCAGCAGTATAACACCGGGACAGGGGGCTGGAAACACCATATATTTT. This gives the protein CASSITPGQGAGNTIYF.

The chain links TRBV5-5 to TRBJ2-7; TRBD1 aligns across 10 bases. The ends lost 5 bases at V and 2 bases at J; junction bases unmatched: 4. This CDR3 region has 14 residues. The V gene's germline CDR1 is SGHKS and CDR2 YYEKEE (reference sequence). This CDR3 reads CASSTGTGAYEQYF. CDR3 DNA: TGTGCCAGCAGTACCGGGACAGGGGCCTACGAGCAGTACTTC.

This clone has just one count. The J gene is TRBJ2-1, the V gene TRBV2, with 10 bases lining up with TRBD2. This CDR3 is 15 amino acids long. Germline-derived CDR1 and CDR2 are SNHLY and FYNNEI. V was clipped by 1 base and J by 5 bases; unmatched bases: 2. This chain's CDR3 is CASSEVAGGHNEQFF. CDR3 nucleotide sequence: TGTGCCAGCAGTGAAGTAGCGGGAGGCCACAATGAGCAGTTCTTC.